This T cell receptor beta chain was recovered during a study of T-cell reconstitution after alpha-beta-depleted transplantation in children. Preparing the TCRbeta library involved the use of unique molecular identifiers. TCRdb ran MiXCR on the PCR reads and lists one entry per CDR3 protein. The sample shows 500,000 or so distinct CDR3 sequences, 32% of them seen only once. The CDR3 consists of 16 residues. V was trimmed by 5 bases and J by 3 bases, leaving 18 bases between them. The V and J genes are TRBV12-3 or TRBV12-4 and TRBJ2-3; no firm D call. The receptor's source is a human donor who donated a stem cell graft to a child with aplastic anemia. Sequenced here: PBMCs from the stem cell graft donor, sampled from the stem cell graft. CDR3 nucleotide sequence: TGTGCCAGCAGTCAGCGAAATTTTCAAACGACAGATACGCAGTATTTT. Translation: CASSQRNFQTTDTQYF.